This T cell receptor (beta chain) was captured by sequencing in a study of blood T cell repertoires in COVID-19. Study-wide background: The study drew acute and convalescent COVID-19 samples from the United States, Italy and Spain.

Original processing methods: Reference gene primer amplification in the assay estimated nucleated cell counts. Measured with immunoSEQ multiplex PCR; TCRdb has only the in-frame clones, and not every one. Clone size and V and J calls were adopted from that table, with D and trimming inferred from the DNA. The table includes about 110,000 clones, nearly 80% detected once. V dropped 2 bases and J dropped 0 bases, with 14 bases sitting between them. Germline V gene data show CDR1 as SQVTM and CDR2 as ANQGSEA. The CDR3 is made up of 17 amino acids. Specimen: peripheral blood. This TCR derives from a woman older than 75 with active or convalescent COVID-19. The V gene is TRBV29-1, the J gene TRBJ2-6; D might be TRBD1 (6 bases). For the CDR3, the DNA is TGCAGCGTTGAACTGACAGGTCCGAGCTCTGGGGCCAACGTCCTGACTTTC. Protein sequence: CSVELTGPSSGANVLTF.